This T cell receptor (beta chain) was sequenced in a study of T cell clonality in common variable immunodeficiency. General study points: Links between repertoire features and CVID complications were heterogeneity-limited. In common variable immunodeficiency, TCR beta chains reportedly carried fewer deletions and N-nucleotide insertions. CVID subjects showed higher TCRbeta clonality than healthy controls.

Profiled with immunoSEQ multiplex PCR; TCRdb holds only in-frame clones, not every one. Observed are approximately 37,000 clones, no singletons, with the top ten taking about 9.9%. Both groups were predominantly of Caucasian heritage. Concerning this clone: Its antigen remains unknown. The CDR3 extends 3 residues past the end of the read, so its final part is completed from the germline J gene.

Germline CDR1 reads PRHDT; CDR2 reads FYEKMQ (reference sequence). The CDR3 covers 15 residues. This TCR came from a person aged 18-70 years in good health. The gene calls are TRBV13 and TRBJ2-4; the match to TRBD1 covers 10 bases. Sequenced material: peripheral blood mononuclear cells. CDR3 in amino acids: CASTSAGQGYYGQYF. The sequenced part of the CDR3 DNA is TGTGCCAGCACTTCTGCGGGACAGGGGTACTATGGT.